A single sample gave rise to the 30 T cell receptor beta chains below, sequenced in a study of regulatory T cells in long-lasting Graves disease. The TCR beta library used iRepertoire HTBI primers with Arm-PCR amplification of CDR3. TCRdb reprocessed the multiplex PCR reads via MiXCR and lists one record per CDR3 protein. The table has about 470,000 distinct CDR3 sequences, around a fifth seen once. Time point specified: persistent/refractory GD, antithyroid drugs over 5 years with positive TRAb. The authors made the TCR library using RNA they extracted from PBMCs. Material: peripheral blood mononuclear cells (PBMCs), obtained when the disease was refractory, from a patient treated with antithyroid drugs. The receptor set was obtained from a female donor with Graves disease.

In its sample, this clonotype was seen a few times. The CDR3 DNA reads as TGCAGCGTTGAAGGGCGGGAGGTGCACGAGCAGTACTTC. Its protein product is CSVEGREVHEQYF. The chain carries TRBV29-1 and TRBJ2-7; 8 positions match TRBD2. V lost 1 base, J lost 5 bases, and 4 bases stayed unmatched. This CDR3 is 13 amino acids long. Germline CDR1 reads SQVTM; CDR2 reads ANQGSEA.

The rearrangement joins TRBV28 to TRBJ1-1; the D is unclear. Trimming removed 0 bases from V and 6 bases from J, with 2 bases in between. This CDR3 is 11 amino acids long. Germline V gene lookup returns CDR1 MDHEN and CDR2 SYDVKM. The CDR3 nucleotides are TGTGCCAGCAGTTTATGGCCTGAAGCTTTCTTT. Translating it yields CASSLWPEAFF.

This clonotype was found a few times. V gene TRBV29-1 combines with J gene TRBJ1-2; 9 nucleotides align to TRBD1. Unmatched junction bases numbered 5, after V lost 4 bases and J lost 5 bases. The CDR3 is 13 amino acids. Per the germline V gene, CDR1 is SQVTM and CDR2 is ANQGSEA. The CDR3 DNA sequence: TGCAGCGTTGGAGGGACAGGGAAGTATGGCTACACCTTC. Translation gives CSVGGTGKYGYTF.

This clonotype appeared many times. The chain combines TRBV7-9 with TRBJ1-1; possible D gene TRBD1, 5 bases. Germline V CDR1 and CDR2: SEHNR, FQNEAQ (reference sequence). This CDR3 has 15 residues. V lost 5 bases, J lost 3 bases, and 16 bases lay in between. CDR3 residues: CASSPRGVGDTEAFF. The CDR3, as DNA: TGTGCCAGCAGCCCTCGGGGGGTAGGGGACACTGAAGCTTTCTTT.

The chain recombines TRBV9 with TRBJ1-1; the D gene is possibly TRBD1 (6 bases). Trimming took 6 bases from V and 3 from J, leaving 15 bases between them. Germline loops: CDR1 SGDLS, CDR2 YYNGEE. The CDR3 is made up of 14 amino acids. The CDR3 DNA reads TGTGCCAGCATGTCTGGGGCAGGGGACACTGAAGCTTTCTTT. Amino acids: CASMSGAGDTEAFF.

In its sample, this clonotype was seen a few times. The V call is TRBV6-5, the J call TRBJ1-2; no reliable D call. Per the germline V gene, CDR1 is MNHEY and CDR2 is SVGAGI. The CDR3 spans 13 residues. Trimming took off 2 bases at V and 8 bases at J, with 12 bases between the two ends. DNA for the CDR3: TGTGCCAGCAGTTACGTGGAGGTTGGCGGCTACACCTTC. Translating gives CASSYVEVGGYTF.

With respect to this clonotype: Since a much larger clone is just one base distant, this may be a read error. The chain employs TRBV11-2 and TRBJ2-7; D may correspond to TRBD1 or TRBD2 (5 bases each). Trimming pared 3 bases from V and 9 bases from J, leaving 15 bases between. The length of the CDR3 is 13 residues. Germline values: CDR1 SGHAT, CDR2 FQNNGV. This CDR3 reads CASSLGRGVGQYF. For the CDR3, the DNA is TGTGCCAGCAGCTTGGGGCGAGGGGTCGGGCAGTACTTC.

In its sample, this clonotype was seen many times. This rearrangement joins TRBV7-2 to TRBJ1-6; D might be TRBD1 (6 bases). Trimming took 3 bases from V and 4 from J, leaving 10 bases between them. There are 15 residues in the CDR3. Germline V gene data show CDR1 as SGHTA and CDR2 as FQGNSA. CDR3 bases: TGTGCCAGCAGCTTTGACAGGTCTTATAATTCACCCCTCCACTTT. Translation gives CASSFDRSYNSPLHF.

This clonotype showed up just a few times. V gene TRBV12-3 or TRBV12-4 combines with J gene TRBJ2-3; the D is unclear. Trimming removed 2 bases from V and 2 bases from J, with 20 bases in between. This CDR3 region has 18 residues. DNA of the CDR3: TGTGCCAGCAGTTTAATGTGGGTGGGCACCCGGACCACAGATACGCAGTATTTT. Protein product: CASSLMWVGTRTTDTQYF.

A word on this clonotype: One end of the junction fails to match germline, which may point to a read error. V usage is TRBV7-9 and J usage is TRBJ1-5, with a tentative D call TRBD1 (5 bases). Germline CDR1 is SEHNR and CDR2 is FQNEAQ (reference sequence). The CDR3 contains 16 residues. The CDR3 spells CAGSSGPGRGDQPQHF. The CDR3 bases are TGTGCCGGCAGCTCGGGGCCCGGGAGGGGAGACCAGCCCCAGCATTTT.

The chain uses TRBV20-1 and TRBJ1-1; TRBD1 aligns across 8 bases. Germline V lookup: CDR1 DFQATT, CDR2 SNEGSKA (reference sequence). The CDR3 runs 15 residues. V gave up 0 bases and J gave up 5 bases; unmatched junction bases: 8. CDR3 protein: CSARDWAGGETEAFF. DNA for the CDR3: TGCAGTGCTAGAGATTGGGCAGGGGGCGAGACTGAAGCTTTCTTT.

This clonotype showed up just once. J is TRBJ2-1 and V is TRBV20-1; 7 bases are a match to TRBD2. The length of the CDR3 is 14 residues. Germline V gene sequence: CDR1 DFQATT, CDR2 SNEGSKA (reference sequence). Trimming removed 2 bases from V and 1 base from J; junction bases left unmatched: 2. CDR3 residues: CSARLAESYNEQFF. Written as DNA, the CDR3 is TGCAGTGCTAGACTAGCGGAATCCTACAATGAGCAGTTCTTC.

This clonotype appeared a few times. The chain couples TRBV4-3 to TRBJ1-6; D remains unclear. Germline V gene lookup returns CDR1 LGHNA and CDR2 YSLEER. The V end was cut by 0 bases, the J end by 7 bases, with 7 bases between. The CDR3 sequence is 14 residues long. The CDR3 sequence is CASSQDVMNSPLHF. The CDR3 DNA is TGCGCCAGCAGCCAAGACGTAATGAATTCACCCCTCCACTTT.

CDR3 coding DNA: TGTGCCAGCACAGGAGCGGCCAAATCTGAAACTAGCTCCTACGAGCAGTACTTC. Protein: CASTGAAKSETSSYEQYF. The chain links TRBV6-1 to TRBJ2-7, with D possibly being TRBD2 (5 bases). Germline V CDR1 and CDR2: MNHNS, SASEGT. With 7 bases removed from V and 0 bases from J, the gap between germline ends came to 25 bases. The CDR3 has 18 residues.

J is TRBJ2-7 and V is TRBV30; 8 bases map to TRBD1. Per germline, CDR1 GTSNPN and CDR2 SVGIG (reference sequence). The CDR3 totals 14 residues. The V gene end was trimmed by 1 base and the J gene end by 2 bases; junction bases not matched to a gene: 4. The CDR3 coding sequence is TGTGCCTGGAGTGACGGGACAGGTACCTACGAGCAGTACTTC. Translated, it gives CAWSDGTGTYEQYF.

This clonotype showed up just a few times. Germline is not matched at one junction end, which may reflect a read error. J is TRBJ1-4 and V is TRBV30, with a possible D match to TRBD1 (5 bases). CDR1 and CDR2 from the germline V gene are GTSNPN and SVGIG (reference sequence). The CDR3 is made up of 15 amino acids. The CDR3 protein is CAWSVLGTPHENLFF. CDR3 in DNA: TGTGCCTGGAGTGTACTTGGGACGCCGCATGAAAACCTGTTTTTT.

To note about this clonotype: It may be a read error: a sequence one base away is much more abundant. The gene calls are TRBV12-5 and TRBJ1-2, with a possible D match to TRBD1 (5 bases). The CDR3 contains 14 residues. V lost 1 base and J lost 4, with 10 bases in between. From germline, CDR1 is LGHNT and CDR2 FRNRAP. The CDR3 DNA reads as TGTGCTAGTGGTTTGGGCGGGGCGTCCTATGGCTACACCTTC. This gives the protein CASGLGGASYGYTF.

The V and J genes are TRBV7-9 and TRBJ2-7; D is unresolved. The CDR3 extends over 14 amino acids. Trimming left V 0 bases short and J 6 bases short, with 12 bases between. Germline V CDR1 and CDR2: SEHNR, FQNEAQ (reference sequence). The CDR3 sequence: CASSLAQGSTEQYF. The CDR3 DNA sequence: TGTGCCAGCAGCTTAGCGCAAGGCAGTACCGAGCAGTACTTC. The entire variable domain, with the rest obtained from reference TRBV7-9 and TRBJ2-7, is as follows: DTGVSQNPRHKITKRGQNVTFRCDPISEHNRLYWYRQTLGQGPEFLTYFQNEAQLEKSRLLSDRFSAERPKGSFSTLEIQRTEQGDSAMYLCASSLAQGSTEQYFGPGTRLTVT.

This clonotype has ten or more counts. The chain employs TRBV12-3 or TRBV12-4 and TRBJ1-5, with D uncertain. Trimming took 6 bases from V and 1 from J, leaving 25 bases between them. The CDR3 is made up of 19 amino acids. The CDR3 here is CASSPAGLPWGGSNQPQHF. The CDR3, as DNA: TGTGCCAGCAGCCCTGCTGGACTACCCTGGGGAGGGAGCAATCAGCCCCAGCATTTT.

The chain has TRBV20-1 and TRBJ1-1, with 11 bases lining up with TRBD1. The trim removed 6 bases at V and 5 bases at J, leaving 5 bases unmatched. Germline CDR1 DFQATT, CDR2 SNEGSKA (reference sequence). The CDR3 sequence is 13 residues long. CDR3 coding DNA: TGCAGTGCAATAGGGACAGGGGGAACTGAAGCTTTCTTT. Its protein is CSAIGTGGTEAFF.

This clonotype occurred many times. The V gene is TRBV28, the J gene TRBJ2-7, with 11 bases lining up with TRBD2. In germline, CDR1 is MDHEN, CDR2 SYDVKM. Trimming cost V 7 bases and J 0 bases; bases outside gene matches: 2. The CDR3 consists of 14 residues. The CDR3 spells CASKTSGSSYEQYF. CDR3 in DNA: TGTGCCAGCAAAACTAGCGGGAGCTCCTACGAGCAGTACTTC.

This clonotype showed up many times. This chain joins TRBV28 and TRBJ1-5; D perhaps matches TRBD1 (5 bases). Germline CDR1 reads MDHEN; CDR2 reads SYDVKM. V shed 2 bases and J shed 1 base, with 15 bases lying between them. The CDR3 loop spans 17 amino acids. CDR3 region: CASSLRRDEGSNQPQHF. CDR3 DNA: TGTGCCAGCAGTTTACGCAGGGACGAGGGGAGCAATCAGCCCCAGCATTTT.

As regards this clonotype: One end of the junction varies from germline; a read error may be responsible. The rearrangement links TRBV6-2 or TRBV6-3 to TRBJ2-7, with D possibly matching TRBD1 (6 bases). This CDR3 is 11 amino acids long. Germline CDR1 and CDR2: MNHEY and SVGEGT. CDR3 region: CAGSTGYEQYF. Here the CDR3 DNA reads TGTGCCGGCAGTACAGGGTACGAGCAGTACTTC.

The V and J genes are TRBV18 and TRBJ2-3; TRBD2 agrees at 10 bases. Per germline, CDR1 KGHSH and CDR2 LQKENI. The CDR3 covers 15 residues. V gave up 6 bases and J gave up 2 bases; unmatched junction bases: 5. The CDR3 DNA is TGTGCCAGCTCCATAGGACTAGCGGCCACAGATACGCAGTATTTT. It specifies CASSIGLAATDTQYF.

The rearrangement links TRBV6-1 to TRBJ1-2, with 7 positions matching TRBD1. The trim removed 8 bases at V and 4 bases at J, leaving 16 bases unmatched. There are 16 residues in the CDR3. Germline V gene lookup returns CDR1 MNHNS and CDR2 SASEGT. In DNA form, the CDR3 reads TGTGCCAGCGGGGGCCTCGGGACAGCCATACCCTATGGCTACACCTTC. It is translated as CASGGLGTAIPYGYTF.

This clonotype was detected a few times. V is TRBV11-3 and J is TRBJ2-2; D is possibly TRBD1 (5 bases). From germline, CDR1 is SGHNT and CDR2 YENEEA. The CDR3 is made up of 16 amino acids. V lost 1 base and J lost 2, with 11 bases in between. The CDR3 DNA follows: TGTGCCAGCAGCTTAGTCAGGGTCGGAAACACCGGGGAGCTGTTTTTT. This encodes CASSLVRVGNTGELFF.

Ten or more counts support this clonotype. The rearrangement uses TRBV6-1 and TRBJ1-3; D perhaps matches TRBD1 (5 bases). Germline CDR1 reads MNHNS; CDR2 reads SASEGT. V gave up 6 bases and J gave up 0 bases, with 12 bases separating them. This CDR3 is built from 15 residues. Here the CDR3 DNA reads TGTGCCAGCAGCCCGGACATCCTCTCTGGAAACACCATATATTTT. This codes for CASSPDILSGNTIYF.

This clonotype was picked up a small number of times. V is TRBV20-1 and J is TRBJ2-7, with TRBD1 identical over 9 bases. With 5 bases clipped from V and 9 bases from J, the junction kept 20 bases outside the gene matches. The CDR3 sequence is 16 residues long. Germline V gene sequence: CDR1 DFQATT, CDR2 SNEGSKA (reference sequence). The CDR3, as DNA: TGCAGTGCTCCCCGGGTTCCGGGACAGGGTAGTTCGTCGCAGTACTTC. The encoded protein is CSAPRVPGQGSSSQYF.

This clonotype was seen repeatedly, ten times or more. The chain links TRBV6-1 to TRBJ2-2; 11 bases are shared with TRBD1. The germline gives CDR1 MNHNS, CDR2 SASEGT. The CDR3 is 16 residues long. V dropped 6 bases and J dropped 0; count of bases not matched to a gene: 3. CDR3 loop: CASRDRGPTNTGELFF. DNA of the CDR3: TGTGCCAGCAGGGACAGGGGGCCTACGAACACCGGGGAGCTGTTTTTT.

This clonotype occurred a few times. This chain joins TRBV4-1 and TRBJ1-4, with D hard to call. The V end was cut by 1 base, the J end by 7 bases, with 10 bases between. The V gene's germline CDR1 is MGHRA and CDR2 YSYEKL. This CDR3 region has 14 residues. The CDR3 DNA sequence: TGCGCCAGCAGCCAAGTGGGGATAGGTGAAAAACTGTTTTTT. It specifies CASSQVGIGEKLFF.